These T cell receptor beta chains were read from a single sample in a study of blood T cell repertoires in COVID-19. The table came from immunoSEQ multiplex PCR; TCRdb's copy has only in-frame clones and leaves some out. The data show about 300,000 clones, 85% to 90% seen once. Material: PBMCs or T cells enriched from blood (not recorded which). These receptors all come from a woman aged 50 to 65 who had been exposed to COVID-19. Both conserved end residues are part of each CDR3.

len,v_gene,CDR3aa
15,TRBV11-1,CASSLVGQGSYEQYF
14,TRBV3-1/TRBV3-2,CASSRGAMNTEAFF
13,TRBV29-1,CSAGQAGNEKLFF
14,TRBV19,CASRGTGDSRPQHF
14,TRBV6-2/TRBV6-3,CASSRSGSYNEQFF
13,TRBV3-1/TRBV3-2,CASSRRGTGELFF
13,TRBV6-5,CASSRTGTSGYTF
15,TRBV7-8,CASSLGTGVNQPQHF
11,TRBV20-1,CSASRDTEAFF
13,TRBV4-1,CASSQGPGDGYTF
14,TRBV28,CATCGQVLTGELFF
15,TRBV9,CASSIQGGGSEKLFF
14,TRBV2,CASSAQAVSYGYTF
18,TRBV6-2/TRBV6-3,CASSYPTGRGGVLQTQYF
18,TRBV19,CASSPYPGRGGSYNEQFF
18,TRBV27,CASSFGERDPSGANVLTF